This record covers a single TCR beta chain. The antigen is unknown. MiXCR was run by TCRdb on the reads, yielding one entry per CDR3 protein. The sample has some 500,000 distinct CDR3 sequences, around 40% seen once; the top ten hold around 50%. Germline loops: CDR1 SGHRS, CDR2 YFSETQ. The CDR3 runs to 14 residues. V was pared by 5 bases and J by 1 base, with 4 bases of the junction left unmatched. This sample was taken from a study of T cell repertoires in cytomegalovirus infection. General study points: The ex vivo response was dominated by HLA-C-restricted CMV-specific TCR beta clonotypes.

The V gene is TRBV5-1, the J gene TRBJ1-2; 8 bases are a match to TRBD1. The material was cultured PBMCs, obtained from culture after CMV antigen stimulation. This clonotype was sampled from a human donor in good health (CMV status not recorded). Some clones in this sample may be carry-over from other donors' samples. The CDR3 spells CASRPTGDNYGYTF. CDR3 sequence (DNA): TGCGCCAGCAGGCCGACAGGGGATAACTATGGCTACACCTTC.